The rows below give T cell receptor beta chains drawn from one sample of a study of blood T cell repertoires in COVID-19. Only in-frame clones appear in the TCRdb table, and some are missing; sequencing was by immunoSEQ multiplex PCR. The sample lists fewer than 300,000 clones, around 87% seen once, with 1.5% in the top ten. The sample was peripheral blood. All receptors derive from a woman in her thirties or forties who had recovered from COVID-19. Each CDR3 is given with its conserved first and last residue. For some rows the clone size is stated as once, few or many, or as a class when expanded; others skip it.

CDR3aa	abundance	v_gene	j_gene
CASSVGSGSNTGELFF	NA	TRBV9	TRBJ2-2
CASSPRTSPNEQYF	NA	TRBV19	TRBJ2-7
CASSYSTPYTQYF	once	TRBV6-2/TRBV6-3	TRBJ2-3
CASSQSSSGGAGETQYF	NA	TRBV4-3	TRBJ2-5
CASSPRTSGGEVVRTGELFF	NA	TRBV11-3	TRBJ2-2
CASSLDRRNEKLFF	NA	TRBV5-4	TRBJ1-4
CASSPLTSGPRDEQFF	NA	TRBV5-1	TRBJ2-1
CASSLGPAGGLRGYTF	few	TRBV7-2	TRBJ1-2
CASSVGQGKNEKLFF	NA	TRBV5-5	TRBJ1-4
CASSPRDRGTDTQYF	NA	TRBV5-1	TRBJ2-3
CASSTKGDIYF	NA	TRBV6-5	TRBJ2-7
CASRRAYSGGDTQYF	NA	TRBV6-5	TRBJ2-3
CASSLAPGGSYTF	NA	TRBV7-7	TRBJ1-2
CASSPPRRVGNLNEQFF	NA	TRBV9	TRBJ2-1
CASSWGRSSGGREQYF	NA	TRBV5-4	TRBJ2-7
CASTNRDLGEQFF	NA	TRBV12-3/TRBV12-4	TRBJ2-1
CASSLLGSNTGELFF	NA	TRBV5-5	TRBJ2-2
CASSADRGVSYGYTF	NA	TRBV6-4	TRBJ1-2
CASSRGTEIFNSPLHF	few	TRBV5-4	TRBJ1-6
CAIRRQGSSYNSPLHF	NA	TRBV10-3	TRBJ1-6
CASSDPQKAYAREQYF	NA	TRBV6-1	TRBJ2-7
CASRLIPPDRNTEAFF	NA	TRBV7-9	TRBJ1-1
CASSEYDRNTEAFF	NA	TRBV7-9	TRBJ1-1
CASSQDIQRGNYGYTF	once	TRBV3-1/TRBV3-2	TRBJ1-2
CASSSGYADEQFF	NA	TRBV5-1	TRBJ2-1
CASRPTGVSYEQYF	NA	TRBV7-9	TRBJ2-7
CASSLGQGAGRPQYF	NA	TRBV7-2	TRBJ2-5
CASRAPGTGRSYGYTF	NA	TRBV5-8	TRBJ1-2
CSVEETGLAETQYF	NA	TRBV29-1	TRBJ2-5
CASSSTGVEKPQHF	NA	TRBV7-8	TRBJ1-5
CASRMGTGQNSPLHF	NA	TRBV6-5	TRBJ1-6
CASSLRAGITNEKLFF	NA	TRBV7-9	TRBJ1-4
CASSSTVPSGTEAFF	few	TRBV11-2	TRBJ1-1
CASSPKQGGTDTQYF	once	TRBV5-4	TRBJ2-3
CASSSGQYYEQYF	NA	TRBV5-1	TRBJ2-7
CASRASGSNVEQFF	NA	TRBV2	TRBJ2-1
CASSKTGFGPQHF	NA	TRBV13	TRBJ1-5
CASLGLGQDATNEKLFF	NA	TRBV10-2	TRBJ1-4
CASSLVGEGQPQHF	few	TRBV5-1	TRBJ1-5
CASSSVAGTDTQYF	NA	TRBV11-2	TRBJ2-3
CASSGFGGADYEQYF	NA	TRBV4-2	TRBJ2-7